These 27 T cell receptor beta chains share one sample of origin, sequenced in a study of blood T cell repertoires in COVID-19. The protocol was immunoSEQ multiplex PCR, while the TCRdb copy is restricted to in-frame clones and leaves out a portion. The sample has tens of thousands of clones, more than 80% seen once. Material for sequencing was peripheral blood. The source of these receptors is a woman aged 55-70 years with COVID-19, enrolled during active disease.

The chain links TRBV28 to TRBJ1-2; D is unclear. Germline V gene data show CDR1 as MDHEN and CDR2 as SYDVKM. The CDR3 runs to 13 residues. V was clipped by 6 bases and J by 5 bases, with 13 bases between them. The CDR3 nucleotides are TGTGCCAGCAGCTCAACATGGCTTTATGGCTACACCTTC. This encodes CASSSTWLYGYTF.

This rearrangement joins TRBV7-9 to TRBJ1-1; 8 nucleotides line up with TRBD1. Germline assignment: CDR1 SEHNR and CDR2 FQNEAQ (reference sequence). This CDR3 contains 14 residues. The V segment lost 5 bases and the J segment 1 base; nucleotides outside the gene matches: 3. CDR3 amino acids: CASSGGQGNTEAFF. The CDR3 DNA reads as TGTGCCAGCAGCGGCGGACAGGGGAACACTGAAGCTTTCTTT.

The chain combines TRBV7-2 with TRBJ2-7; 14 bases match TRBD2. The CDR3 runs to 16 residues. CDR1 is SGHTA, CDR2 FQGNSA, per germline. Trimming took 1 base from V and 6 from J; bases not matched to a gene: 5. CDR3 residues: CASSLGLAGGYGEQYF. The CDR3 DNA follows: TGTGCCAGCAGCTTAGGACTAGCGGGAGGGTACGGCGAGCAGTACTTC.

V usage is TRBV24-1 and J usage is TRBJ1-5; 9 nucleotides line up with TRBD1. From germline, CDR1 is KGHDR and CDR2 SFDVKD. V lost 4 bases and J lost 5; bases outside the gene matches: 5. The CDR3 covers 15 residues. The CDR3 region is CATSDPTGGDQPQHF. The CDR3 bases are TGTGCCACCAGTGACCCCACAGGGGGCGATCAGCCCCAGCATTTT.

The rearrangement links TRBV5-1 to TRBJ1-1; 8 nucleotides match TRBD1. Germline CDR1 and CDR2: SGHRS and YFSETQ. V shed 0 bases, J shed 5 bases, and the junction held 12 bases outside the gene matches. The CDR3 has 17 residues. CDR3 residues: CASSLASWGGQGTEAFF. CDR3 in DNA: TGCGCCAGCAGCTTGGCCTCCTGGGGCGGACAGGGAACTGAAGCTTTCTTT.

The gene calls are TRBV3-1 (or the pseudogene TRBV3-2) and TRBJ2-2; tentative D call: TRBD1 (5 bases). This CDR3 has 15 amino acids. Germline lookup yields CDR1 LGHDT and CDR2 YNNKEL (reference sequence). V dropped 2 bases and J dropped 2 bases, with 9 bases sitting between them. Here the CDR3 DNA reads TGTGCCAGCAGCCAACAGGGCGGAAACACCGGGGAGCTGTTTTTT. Amino acids: CASSQQGGNTGELFF.

This clone was seen just once. V and J are TRBV14 and TRBJ1-4; 9 bases agree with TRBD1. The germline gives CDR1 SGHDN, CDR2 FVKESK. The length of the CDR3 is 14 residues. V dropped 1 base and J dropped 7; count of bases not matched to a gene: 1. The CDR3 region has the DNA TGTGCCAGCAGCCAAGTGACAGGGGGTGAAAAACTGTTTTTT. It translates to CASSQVTGGEKLFF.

The gene calls are TRBV11-3 and TRBJ2-7, with 11 bases lining up with TRBD1. The CDR3 sequence is 15 residues long. The V and J ends lost 5 bases and 5 bases, in that order; junction bases with no gene match: 8. Germline assignment: CDR1 SGHNT and CDR2 YENEEA. In nucleotides, the CDR3 is TGTGCCAGCAGCCCGCGCGGGACAGGGGGAAACGAGCAGTACTTC. It codes for CASSPRGTGGNEQYF.

This clone was seen only a few times. CDR3 protein: CSASKGANTEAFF. DNA of the CDR3: TGCAGTGCTAGTAAGGGGGCGAACACTGAAGCTTTCTTT. The chain is built from TRBV20-1 and TRBJ1-1, with 7 bases fitting TRBD1. The germline gives CDR1 DFQATT, CDR2 SNEGSKA (reference sequence). V dropped 3 bases and J dropped 1; count of bases not matched to a gene: 2. This CDR3 is 13 amino acids long.

V gene TRBV4-1 combines with J gene TRBJ2-2; 10 nucleotides line up with TRBD2. Germline lookup yields CDR1 MGHRA and CDR2 YSYEKL. V lost 0 bases to trimming and J lost 4 bases; unmatched junction nucleotides: 5. This CDR3 contains 17 residues. The CDR3 region has the DNA TGCGCCAGCAGCCAAGATCCCCGACTAGCGGGCACCGGGGAGCTGTTTTTT. Translating it yields CASSQDPRLAGTGELFF.

The chain is built from TRBV6-5 and TRBJ1-2; D remains ambiguous. Trimming cost V 7 bases and J 3 bases, with 9 bases left between them. Germline V gene lookup returns CDR1 MNHEY and CDR2 SVGAGI. This CDR3 is 12 amino acids long. The CDR3 region has the DNA TGTGCCAGCACAGAGGCAGACTATGGCTACACCTTC. Its translation: CASTEADYGYTF.

The V gene is TRBV7-2, the J gene TRBJ2-1; D remains unclear. Germline values: CDR1 SGHTA, CDR2 FQGNSA. Trimming took off 1 base at V and 9 bases at J, with 10 bases between the two ends. This CDR3 spans 13 amino acids. This CDR3 reads CASSLGGSGEQFF. As DNA, the CDR3 is TGTGCCAGCAGCTTAGGAGGCTCGGGTGAGCAGTTCTTC.

This rearrangement joins TRBV19 to TRBJ2-7, with 8 bases matching TRBD2. Germline CDR1 LNHDA, CDR2 SQIVND (reference sequence). Trimming removed 2 bases from V and 3 bases from J; junction bases left unmatched: 15. The CDR3 is 18 amino acids. The CDR3 DNA follows: TGTGCCAGTAGTATATTGCCTCCAGGAACTAGCGGAGACTACGAGCAGTACTTC. Protein: CASSILPPGTSGDYEQYF.

V usage is TRBV5-4 and J usage is TRBJ2-2; TRBD1 might be the D (5 bases). Per germline, CDR1 SGHNT and CDR2 YYREEE (reference sequence). Trimming shortened V by 0 bases and J by 6 bases, and 9 bases separated the two germline ends. This CDR3 has 14 amino acids. In nucleotides, the CDR3 is TGTGCCAGCAGCTTGGCACAGGTAGCCGGGGAGCTGTTTTTT. Its translation: CASSLAQVAGELFF.

The gene calls are TRBV6-6 and TRBJ2-3; D not resolved. The CDR3 sequence is 14 residues long. V was pared by 0 bases and J by 2 bases, with 6 bases between. Germline V gene data show CDR1 as MNHNY and CDR2 as SVGAGI (reference sequence). The CDR3 bases are TGTGCCAGCAGTTACTCACTGTTCACAGATACGCAGTATTTT. It translates to CASSYSLFTDTQYF.

Notes on this clone: The sample has other DNA sequences that encode this CDR3 too. The CDR3 DNA sequence: TGTGCCAGTAGTAGACTAGCGGGTAGCTCCTACAATGAGCAGTTCTTC. It translates to CASSRLAGSSYNEQFF. This chain connects TRBV19 to TRBJ2-1; 10 bases line up with TRBD2. Trimming took 4 bases from V and 0 from J; bases not matched to a gene: 3. This CDR3 contains 16 residues. Germline loops: CDR1 LNHDA, CDR2 SQIVND (reference sequence).

The gene calls are TRBV11-2 and TRBJ1-2; no clear D gene. V was pared by 1 base and J by 8 bases, with 17 bases between. CDR1 is SGHAT, CDR2 FQNNGV, per germline. The CDR3 runs to 15 residues. The DNA of the CDR3 is TGTGCCAGCAGCTTAGGGGCGGGAGGGTCGGAGGGCTACACCTTC. It is translated as CASSLGAGGSEGYTF.

This clone has a single count. The chain joins TRBV11-2 to TRBJ1-5; a possible D gene is TRBD1 (6 bases). V lost 5 bases to trimming and J lost 0 bases, with 11 bases between them. CDR1 SGHAT and CDR2 FQNNGV come from the germline V gene. The CDR3 totals 15 residues. DNA of the CDR3: TGTGCCAGCAGCCGTGGGACAAGTAGCAATCAGCCCCAGCATTTT. Amino acid sequence: CASSRGTSSNQPQHF.

The rearrangement uses TRBV6-5 and TRBJ1-1, with D tentatively TRBD1 (5 bases). The V end lost 8 bases, the J end lost 10 bases, and 23 bases lay between the germline ends. This CDR3 contains 14 residues. Germline V gives CDR1 MNHEY, CDR2 SVGAGI. DNA for the CDR3: TGTGCCAGCGACCCTTCGGCCGGGGGAGGGAGAGCTTTCTTT. Its translation: CASDPSAGGGRAFF.

This clone was detected only once. This sequence joins TRBV27 and TRBJ2-5; TRBD1 is a possible D gene (6 bases). Germline V gene data show CDR1 as MNHEY and CDR2 as SMNVEV (reference sequence). V lost 6 bases, J lost 5 bases, and 19 bases lay in between. The CDR3 spans 15 residues. The CDR3 here is CASRLQQTGGETQYF. The CDR3 bases are TGTGCCAGCAGGTTACAGCAGACAGGAGGTGAGACCCAGTACTTC.

The count of this clone is one. The chain carries TRBV6-5 and TRBJ2-7; 9 bases line up with TRBD1. V gave up 10 bases and J gave up 3 bases; unmatched junction bases: 10. Looked up from germline, CDR1 is MNHEY and CDR2 is SVGAGI. The CDR3 sequence is 14 residues long. CDR3 sequence: CATRDRGGIYEQYF. The CDR3 nucleotides read TGTGCCACCAGAGACAGGGGGGGGATCTACGAGCAGTACTTC.

The chain joins TRBV18 to TRBJ2-2, with 14 bases that match TRBD2. Trimming took 0 bases from V and 4 from J; bases not matched to a gene: 4. This CDR3 is 18 amino acids long. Germline V lookup: CDR1 KGHSH, CDR2 LQKENI. The CDR3 loop is CASSPPGLAGVGTGELFF. CDR3 DNA sequence: TGTGCCAGCTCACCACCGGGACTAGCGGGAGTGGGCACCGGGGAGCTGTTTTTT.

The chain is built from TRBV6-6 and TRBJ1-6; TRBD1 matches 8 bases. The germline CDR1 and CDR2 sequences are MNHNY and SVGAGI (reference sequence). Germline trimming cut 2 bases from V and 13 bases from J; bases unmatched to any gene: 4. The CDR3 has 13 residues. CDR3 in amino acids: CASSYDRGEPLHF. The CDR3 nucleotides are TGTGCCAGCAGTTACGACAGGGGAGAGCCCCTCCACTTT.

V and J are TRBV2 and TRBJ2-7; maybe TRBD2 (5 bases). Trimming pared 7 bases from V and 2 bases from J, leaving 12 bases between. This CDR3 is built from 13 residues. CDR1 SNHLY and CDR2 FYNNEI come from the germline V gene. The CDR3 nucleotides read TGTGCCAGCATCCGAGCGGTAGCCTACGAGCAGTACTTC. Translating gives CASIRAVAYEQYF.

The sample holds one count of this clone. The rearrangement uses TRBV27 and TRBJ1-5; D is possibly TRBD1 (5 bases). Germline CDR1 MNHEY, CDR2 SMNVEV (reference sequence). The CDR3 extends over 18 amino acids. V lost 0 bases and J lost 7, with 22 bases in between. CDR3: CASSLSMVGREGSQPQHF. The DNA for the CDR3 is TGTGCCAGCAGTTTATCTATGGTGGGCAGGGAAGGATCCCAGCCCCAGCATTTT.

V and J are TRBV3-1 (or the pseudogene TRBV3-2) and TRBJ2-2; tentatively, D is TRBD1 (5 bases). The CDR3 spans 15 residues. Germline CDR1 and CDR2: LGHDT and YNNKEL (reference sequence). With 4 bases removed from V and 3 bases from J, the gap between germline ends came to 12 bases. The CDR3 is CASSPIRQYTGELFF. CDR3 bases: TGTGCCAGCAGCCCAATACGACAGTACACCGGGGAGCTGTTTTTT.

J is TRBJ1-4 and V is TRBV30; 9 positions match TRBD1. Germline V gives CDR1 GTSNPN, CDR2 SVGIG (reference sequence). This CDR3 is built from 14 residues. Germline trimming cut 5 bases from V and 4 bases from J; bases unmatched to any gene: 5. The CDR3 sequence: CAWDRQGGNEKLFF. CDR3 coding DNA: TGTGCCTGGGACAGACAGGGGGGTAATGAAAAACTGTTTTTT.